The rows below give T cell receptor beta chains drawn from one sample of a study of preoperative IRX-2 immunotherapy in early breast cancer. Method: immunoSEQ multiplex PCR; TCRdb's copy keeps in-frame clones and lacks some. This sample has approximately 24,000 clones, with approximately 90% found just once. This sample comprised tumor tissue, obtained after IRX-2 immunotherapy. The receptors originated from a human donor with breast cancer. CDR3s include the opening cysteine and the closing phenylalanine or tryptophan. D genes are given only for firm matches. The listing skips clone size in some rows; elsewhere it reads once, few, many or a size class.

abundance,v_gene,d_gene,j_gene,CDR3nt,CDR3aa
NA,TRBV19,NA,TRBJ1-2,TGTGCCAGTAGTTGGAGGTGGGGGAAGAACTATGGCTACACCTTC,CASSWRWGKNYGYTF
NA,TRBV28,TRBD1,TRBJ2-5,TGTGCCAGCAGTTCCAGGGGGCGCCTGGAGACCCAGTACTTC,CASSSRGRLETQYF
NA,TRBV7-9,TRBD1,TRBJ1-2,TGTGCCAGCAGCGCCCGGGACAGGAACTATGGCTACACCTTC,CASSARDRNYGYTF
NA,TRBV6-1,NA,TRBJ1-2,TGTGCCAGCAGTGAAGCGCTTTCCGGAGGCTACACCTTC,CASSEALSGGYTF
NA,TRBV4-2,NA,TRBJ2-5,TGTGCCAGCAGCCCCGAGGGTTCGGGGGGCTCAGAGACCCAGTACTTC,CASSPEGSGGSETQYF
NA,TRBV27,NA,TRBJ1-5,TGTGCCAGCAGAGTAACAGGGTCGGGACAGCCCCAGCATTTT,CASRVTGSGQPQHF
NA,TRBV28,NA,TRBJ2-4,TGTGCCAGCAGTTCTTCAGGGATCGTTCTGGCCAAAAACATTCAGTACTTC,CASSSSGIVLAKNIQYF
NA,TRBV2,NA,TRBJ1-5,TGTGCCAGCAGTGAAGTCGCCAGCTTTAGCAATCAGCCCCAGCATTTT,CASSEVASFSNQPQHF
NA,TRBV2,TRBD1,TRBJ1-4,TGTGCCAGCAGTAACAGGGGGACTGCAACTAATGAAAAACTGTTTTTT,CASSNRGTATNEKLFF
once,TRBV7-8,TRBD2,TRBJ2-5,TGTGCCAGCAGCTCGGGGGGACTAGCGGGGGGTGGGACCCAGTACTTC,CASSSGGLAGGGTQYF
once,TRBV6-1,TRBD1,TRBJ1-4,TGTGCCAGCAGGTGGGACAGGGGTAATGAAAAACTGTTTTTT,CASRWDRGNEKLFF
NA,TRBV27,TRBD1,TRBJ1-2,TGTGCCAGCGCACGGGGGCAGGGGGTTAACTATGGCTACACCTTC,CASARGQGVNYGYTF
NA,TRBV5-6,NA,TRBJ2-5,TGTGCCAGCAGCCCCCCCTTTAGGGTTCAAGAGACCCAGTACTTC,CASSPPFRVQETQYF
NA,TRBV2,NA,TRBJ2-7,TGTGCCAGCAGTATTGTACGTCCGAGCCGATCCTACGAGCAGTACTTC,CASSIVRPSRSYEQYF
NA,TRBV7-2,NA,TRBJ1-2,TGTGCCAGCAGCCCAGACAAGGGAAGAGGGGGCTACACCTTC,CASSPDKGRGGYTF
NA,TRBV11-3,TRBD1,TRBJ2-7,TGTGCCAGCAGCTTTAATTTGTGGGGACAGGGGTCTTACGAGCAGTACTTC,CASSFNLWGQGSYEQYF
NA,TRBV20-1,NA,TRBJ2-1,TGCAGTGCTAGAATGTCGAGTGAGCAGTTCTTC,CSARMSSEQFF
NA,TRBV7-3,NA,TRBJ2-3,TGTGCCAGCAGCCCCTCCCCCATAATGAATACGCAGTATTTT,CASSPSPIMNTQYF
NA,TRBV4-2,TRBD1,TRBJ1-5,TGTGCCAGCAGCCATGGACAGGGGGGTGGGCCCCAGCATTTT,CASSHGQGGGPQHF
NA,TRBV18,NA,TRBJ2-2,TGTGCCAGCTCACCGAACGGGGCCTCATTGACCGGGGAGCTGTTTTTT,CASSPNGASLTGELFF
NA,TRBV7-2,NA,TRBJ2-2,TGTGCCAGCAGCTTAGTAGGGGGGTCGGGGGAGCTGTTTTTT,CASSLVGGSGELFF
NA,TRBV18,NA,TRBJ2-1,TGTGCCAGCTCACCACCAAATGGGGCAGAGCGCCTCGATGAGCAGTTCTTC,CASSPPNGAERLDEQFF
NA,TRBV27,NA,TRBJ1-2,TGTGCCAGCAGGCAGGGAGCCCGGGGCTATGGCTACACCTTC,CASRQGARGYGYTF
NA,TRBV11-2,NA,TRBJ1-6,TGTGCCAGCAGACCAGGGTTGGCCTATAATTCACCCCTCCACTTT,CASRPGLAYNSPLHF
NA,TRBV6-1,NA,TRBJ1-3,TGTGCCAGCAGTGAAGACGCCCCCGTGGTTGGAAACACCATATATTTT,CASSEDAPVVGNTIYF
NA,TRBV6-5,NA,TRBJ1-3,TGTGCCAGCAGTTCCCGACGGCACTCTGGAAACACCATATATTTT,CASSSRRHSGNTIYF
once,TRBV7-8,TRBD2,TRBJ2-3,TGTGCCAGCAGCTTACTAGGGCGGGGGGGCCAAACTAGCACAGATACGCAGTATTTT,CASSLLGRGGQTSTDTQYF
NA,TRBV5-1,TRBD1,TRBJ2-7,TGCGCCAGCAGCTTCGGACAGGGTGCCCACGAGCAGTACTTC,CASSFGQGAHEQYF
NA,TRBV21-1,NA,TRBJ2-5,TGTGCCAGCAGCTTCCGGGCTAGCGGGGGGTATGAGACCCAGTACTTC,CASSFRASGGYETQYF
NA,TRBV4-2,NA,TRBJ2-7,TGTGCCAGCAGCCAAGAAGGTGCTCGGTCCTACGAGCAGTACTTC,CASSQEGARSYEQYF
NA,TRBV11-3,NA,TRBJ2-1,TGTGCCAGCAGCTTGGACCGGGATAAGCAGTTCTTC,CASSLDRDKQFF
few,TRBV11-3,NA,TRBJ1-1,TGTGCCAGCAGCTTAGTGCAGGACACTGAAGCTTTCTTT,CASSLVQDTEAFF
NA,TRBV6-9,NA,TRBJ1-3,TGTGCCAGCAGTTTCGGACAGACTGCTGGAAACACCATATATTTT,CASSFGQTAGNTIYF
once,TRBV9,NA,TRBJ1-1,TGTGCCAGCAGCGTCGGGCAGGCGAGTCCGAACACTGAAGCTTTCTTT,CASSVGQASPNTEAFF
NA,TRBV7-2,TRBD2,TRBJ2-7,TGTGCCAGCAGCGTTCGGGGGGGCCTTGACGAGCAGTACTTC,CASSVRGGLDEQYF
few,TRBV5-8,NA,TRBJ1-5,TGTGCCAGCAGCTTGGAAGCGGGGGCCAATCAGCCCCAGCATTTT,CASSLEAGANQPQHF
NA,TRBV15,NA,TRBJ1-1,TGTGCCACCAGCAGAGGGGCCCTGAACACTGAAGCTTTCTTT,CATSRGALNTEAFF
NA,TRBV6-1,NA,TRBJ1-6,TGTGCCAGCAGTGAAATCCTCGGGGGTAATTCACCCCTCCACTTT,CASSEILGGNSPLHF
NA,TRBV7-6,NA,TRBJ2-2,TGTGCCAGCAGCTTAGCGGGTGGACTGGTACTTTCCGGGGAGCTGTTTTTT,CASSLAGGLVLSGELFF
NA,TRBV11-3,NA,TRBJ1-2,TGTGCCAGCAGCTTAGATCCGCAGAACTATGGCTACACCTTC,CASSLDPQNYGYTF
NA,TRBV6-1,NA,TRBJ2-3,TGTGCCAGCAAGGCGCTTGGCACAGATACGCAGTATTTT,CASKALGTDTQYF
NA,TRBV27,NA,TRBJ1-1,TGTGCCAGCAGTTCAGAAGACAGGTCCACTGAAGCTTTCTTT,CASSSEDRSTEAFF
NA,TRBV7-6,NA,TRBJ1-1,TGTGCCAGCAGCTTAGTAACCGGGGCTAACACTGAAGCTTTCTTT,CASSLVTGANTEAFF
once,TRBV7-8,TRBD1,TRBJ2-2,TGTGCCAGCAGGGACAGGAGTTACACCGGGGAGCTGTTTTTT,CASRDRSYTGELFF
NA,TRBV2,NA,TRBJ2-1,TGTGCCAGCAGTCCCGCCAGGGAGAATGAGCAGTTCTTC,CASSPARENEQFF
NA,TRBV7-9,NA,TRBJ1-5,TGTGCCAGCAGCCCCCGGACAGTTAGGAGCAATCAGCCCCAGCATTTT,CASSPRTVRSNQPQHF
once,TRBV7-9,TRBD1,TRBJ1-3,TGTGCCAGCAGCTTAGGGGGGACAGGGAAAGAAGACACCATATATTTT,CASSLGGTGKEDTIYF
NA,TRBV28,NA,TRBJ1-3,TGTGCCAGCAGTTTGACTGGAAACACCATATATTTT,CASSLTGNTIYF
NA,TRBV9,NA,TRBJ2-3,TGTGCCAGCAGCGTTTCCTCGAAGGGGGATACGCAGTATTTT,CASSVSSKGDTQYF
once,TRBV18,NA,TRBJ1-1,TGTGCCAGCTCACCACCGGGACGGACGCCGCTCCTTGAAGCTTTCTTT,CASSPPGRTPLLEAFF
NA,TRBV2,NA,TRBJ1-5,TGTGCCAGCAGAGCCGACATTAGCAATCAGCCCCAGCATTTT,CASRADISNQPQHF
NA,TRBV5-1,NA,TRBJ1-2,TGCGCCAGCAGCTTGAACCAGGGAGCCAATGGCTACACCTTC,CASSLNQGANGYTF
NA,TRBV5-1,NA,TRBJ1-2,TGCGCCAGCAGCTTTGGCACCACCGACGGCTACACCTTC,CASSFGTTDGYTF
NA,TRBV18,TRBD2,TRBJ2-1,TGTGCCAGCTCACCCGGACTAGCAGGTGAGCAGTTCTTC,CASSPGLAGEQFF
NA,TRBV18,NA,TRBJ1-1,TGTGCCAGCTCACCACCGGGGGCAGCTGGGACTGAAGCTTTCTTT,CASSPPGAAGTEAFF
NA,TRBV11-3,NA,TRBJ2-1,TGTGCCAGCAGCTTTACCCCGGGGAATGAGCAGTTCTTC,CASSFTPGNEQFF
NA,TRBV6-1,NA,TRBJ2-1,TGTGCCAGCAGTGAACGCGGCTATGAGCAGTTCTTC,CASSERGYEQFF